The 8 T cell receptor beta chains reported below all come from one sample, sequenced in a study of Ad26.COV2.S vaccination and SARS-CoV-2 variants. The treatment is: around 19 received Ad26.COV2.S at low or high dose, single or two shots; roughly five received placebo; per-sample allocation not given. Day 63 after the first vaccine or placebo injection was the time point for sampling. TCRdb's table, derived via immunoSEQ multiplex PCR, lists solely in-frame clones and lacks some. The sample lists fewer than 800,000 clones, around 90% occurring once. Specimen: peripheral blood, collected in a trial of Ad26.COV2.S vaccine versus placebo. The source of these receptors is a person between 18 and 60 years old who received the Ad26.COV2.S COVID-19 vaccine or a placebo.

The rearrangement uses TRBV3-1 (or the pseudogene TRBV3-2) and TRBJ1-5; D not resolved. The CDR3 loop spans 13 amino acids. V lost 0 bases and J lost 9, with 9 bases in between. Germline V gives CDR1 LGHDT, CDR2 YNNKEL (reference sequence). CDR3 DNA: TGTGCCAGCAGCCAAGATGTTGGTTTGCCCCAGCATTTT. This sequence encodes CASSQDVGLPQHF.

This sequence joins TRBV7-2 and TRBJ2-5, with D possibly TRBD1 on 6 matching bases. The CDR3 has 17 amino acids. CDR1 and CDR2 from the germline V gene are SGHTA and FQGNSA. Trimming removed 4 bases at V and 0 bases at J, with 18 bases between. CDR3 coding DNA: TGTGCCAGCAGCTCGCCTCCGGGACACAGTTACCAAGAGACCCAGTACTTC. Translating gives CASSSPPGHSYQETQYF. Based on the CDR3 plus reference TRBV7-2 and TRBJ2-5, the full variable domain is GAGVSQSPSNKVTEKGKDVELRCDPISGHTALYWYRQSLGQGLEFLIYFQGNSAPDKSGLPSDRFSAERTGGSVSTLTIQRTQQEDSAVYLCASSSPPGHSYQETQYFGPGTRLLVL.

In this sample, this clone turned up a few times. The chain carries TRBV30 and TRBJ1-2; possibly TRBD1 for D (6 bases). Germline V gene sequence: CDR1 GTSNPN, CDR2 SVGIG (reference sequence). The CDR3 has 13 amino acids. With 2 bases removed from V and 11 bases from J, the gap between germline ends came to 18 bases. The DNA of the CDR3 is TGTGCCTGGAGTCCTACAGGGACTATAAAATACACCTTC. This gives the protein CAWSPTGTIKYTF.

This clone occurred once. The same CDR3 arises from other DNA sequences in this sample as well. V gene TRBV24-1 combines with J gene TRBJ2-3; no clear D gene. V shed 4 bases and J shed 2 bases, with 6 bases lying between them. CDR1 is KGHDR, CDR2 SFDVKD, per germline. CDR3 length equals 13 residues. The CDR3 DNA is TGTGCCACCAGTGACTTCTACACAGATACGCAGTATTTT. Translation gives CATSDFYTDTQYF.

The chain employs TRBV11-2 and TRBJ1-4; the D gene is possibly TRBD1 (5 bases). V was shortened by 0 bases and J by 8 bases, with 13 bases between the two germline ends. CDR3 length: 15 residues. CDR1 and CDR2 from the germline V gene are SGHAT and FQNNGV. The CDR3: CASSLERGEGEKLFF. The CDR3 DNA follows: TGTGCCAGCAGCTTAGAACGAGGGGAGGGCGAAAAACTGTTTTTT.

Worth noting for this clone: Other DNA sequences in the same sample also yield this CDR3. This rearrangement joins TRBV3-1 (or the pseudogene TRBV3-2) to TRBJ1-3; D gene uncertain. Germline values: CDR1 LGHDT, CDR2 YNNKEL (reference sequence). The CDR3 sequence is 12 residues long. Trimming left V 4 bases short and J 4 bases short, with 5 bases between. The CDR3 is CASSRSGNTIYF. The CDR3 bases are TGTGCCAGCAGCCGATCCGGAAACACCATATATTTT.

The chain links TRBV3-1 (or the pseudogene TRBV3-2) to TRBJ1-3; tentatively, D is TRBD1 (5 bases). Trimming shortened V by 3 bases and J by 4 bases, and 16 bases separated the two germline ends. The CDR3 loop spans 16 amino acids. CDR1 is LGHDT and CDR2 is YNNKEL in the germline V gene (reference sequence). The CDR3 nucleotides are TGTGCCAGCAGCCACACCGGGACGGCTGGCGGAAACACCATATATTTT. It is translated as CASSHTGTAGGNTIYF.

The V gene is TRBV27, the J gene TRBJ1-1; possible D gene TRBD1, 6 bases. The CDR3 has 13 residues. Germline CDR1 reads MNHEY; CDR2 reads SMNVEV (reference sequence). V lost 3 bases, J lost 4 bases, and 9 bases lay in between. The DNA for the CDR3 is TGTGCCAGCAGTTTGGGGGCGGGCACTGAAGCTTTCTTT. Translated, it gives CASSLGAGTEAFF.